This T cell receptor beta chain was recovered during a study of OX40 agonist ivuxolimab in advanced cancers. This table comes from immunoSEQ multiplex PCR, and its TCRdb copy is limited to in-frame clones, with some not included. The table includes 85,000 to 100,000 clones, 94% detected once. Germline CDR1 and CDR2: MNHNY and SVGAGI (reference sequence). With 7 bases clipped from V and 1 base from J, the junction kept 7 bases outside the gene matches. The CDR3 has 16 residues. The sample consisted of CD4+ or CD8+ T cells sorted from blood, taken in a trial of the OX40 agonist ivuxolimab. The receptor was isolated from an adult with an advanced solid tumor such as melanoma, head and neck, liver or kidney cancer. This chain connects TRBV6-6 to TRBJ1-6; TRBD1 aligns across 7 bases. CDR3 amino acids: CASTQGGGSYNSPLHF. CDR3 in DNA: TGTGCCAGCACCCAGGGGGGGGGTTCCTATAATTCACCCCTCCACTTT.